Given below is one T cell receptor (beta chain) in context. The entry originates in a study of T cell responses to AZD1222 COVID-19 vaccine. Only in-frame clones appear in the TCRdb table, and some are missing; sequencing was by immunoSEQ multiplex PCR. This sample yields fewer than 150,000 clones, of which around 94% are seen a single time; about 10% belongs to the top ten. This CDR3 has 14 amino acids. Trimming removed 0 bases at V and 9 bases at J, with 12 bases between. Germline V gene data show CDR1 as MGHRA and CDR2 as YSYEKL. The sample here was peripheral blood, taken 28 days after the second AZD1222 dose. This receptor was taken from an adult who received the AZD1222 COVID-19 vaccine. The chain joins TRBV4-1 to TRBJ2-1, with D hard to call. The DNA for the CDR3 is TGCGCCAGCAGCCAAGAATGGGCCCTGGGTGAGCAGTTCTTC. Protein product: CASSQEWALGEQFF.